This T cell receptor (beta chain) was recorded in a study of blood T cells in healthy people across ages. Alongside a J-beta primer mix, a sample-barcoded 5' primer served in a second PCR lasting about 7 to 12 cycles. A template-switch adaptor with 12 random nucleotides tagged each cDNA molecule. TCRdb redid the calling of the 5' RACE reads with MiXCR, one entry per CDR3 protein. The sample shows hundreds of thousands of distinct CDR3 sequences, around 32% of them seen only once. The CDR3 runs to 19 residues. Germline CDR1 and CDR2: SGDLS and YYNGEE. The ends were cut back, 3 bases at V and 1 base at J, with 25 bases in the middle. Notes on the study in general: Unsorted PBMC input precluded a conclusive naive versus antigen-experienced comparison. It was not known whether donors were CMV positive (a possible confounder of expanded clonotype changes).

As regards this clonotype: What it binds is unknown.

V is TRBV9 and J is TRBJ1-2, with TRBD1 as a possible D gene (5 bases). The receptor was derived from a woman of 80 years or more in good health. The specimen was blood. CDR3 sequence (DNA): TGTGCCAGCAGCGCTTATCGGGGAGGGGCCGCCAAGAATAACTATGGCTACACCTTC. It specifies CASSAYRGGAAKNNYGYTF.